Listed below are T cell receptor beta chains from one sample, sequenced in a study of blood T cells in healthy people across ages. MiXCR was run by TCRdb on the 5' RACE reads, yielding one entry per CDR3 protein. The data contain over 1,300,000 distinct CDR3 sequences, approximately 63% of them singletons. The sample consisted of blood. All receptors derive from a young man in good health. CDR3s include the opening cysteine and the closing phenylalanine or tryptophan. D genes are given only for firm matches. Clone size is given for some rows only: seen once, a few or many times, or a class if the clone is expanded.

>12|TRBV2|TRBJ2-4|.|few
CASGGLKNIQYF
TGTGCCAGCGGAGGACTAAAAAACATTCAGTACTTC
>18|TRBV6-5|TRBJ2-7|TRBD2|.
CASSYGLAGGPGSYEQYF
TGTGCCAGCAGTTACGGACTAGCGGGAGGGCCCGGCTCCTACGAGCAGTACTTC
>13|TRBV2|TRBJ2-5|.|.
CASRKVDQESQYF
TGTGCCAGCAGGAAGGTTGACCAAGAGAGCCAGTACTTC
>18|TRBV6-2/TRBV6-3|TRBJ2-7|.|.
CASTNPLPVRGSLYEQYF
TGTGCCAGCACCAACCCACTTCCAGTCCGCGGTTCTCTGTACGAGCAGTACTTC
>14|TRBV4-1|TRBJ2-1|TRBD2|.
CASALGWGGNEQFF
TGCGCCAGTGCCCTTGGGTGGGGGGGGAATGAGCAGTTCTTC
>16|TRBV6-2/TRBV6-3|TRBJ2-7|.|.
CASTTDHQATSYEQYF
TGTGCCAGCACTACGGACCATCAGGCAACCTCCTACGAGCAGTACTTC
>14|TRBV6-1|TRBJ1-1|.|few
CASNLQGRNTEAFF
TGTGCCAGCAACCTACAGGGTCGGAACACTGAAGCTTTCTTT
>15|TRBV12-3/TRBV12-4|TRBJ2-7|TRBD1|few
CASSLAGQGSYEQYF
TGTGCCAGCAGTTTAGCGGGACAGGGGTCCTACGAGCAGTACTTC
>11|TRBV12-3/TRBV12-4|TRBJ2-4|.|few
CASSITGRQYF
TGTGCCAGCAGTATAACAGGGAGGCAGTACTTC
>18|TRBV7-2|TRBJ2-6|.|.
CASRVGGNLPSGANVLTF
TGTGCCAGCAGAGTGGGGGGAAATCTGCCCTCTGGGGCCAACGTCCTGACTTTC
>12|TRBV19|TRBJ2-7|.|once
CASSKDLYEQYF
TGTGCCAGTAGTAAGGATTTATACGAGCAGTACTTC
>14|TRBV29-1|TRBJ2-7|.|.
CSVALGHPSYEQYF
TGCAGCGTTGCCCTTGGACACCCTAGCTACGAGCAGTACTTC
>14|TRBV15|TRBJ1-2|.|.
CATSRDGSNYGYTF
TGTGCCACCAGCAGAGATGGCAGCAACTATGGCTACACCTTC
>14|TRBV5-6|TRBJ2-3|.|.
CASSSGLGSATQYF
TGTGCCAGCAGCTCCGGGTTAGGGTCAGCTACGCAGTATTTT
>11|TRBV29-1|TRBJ2-7|.|few
CSVDGTDEQYF
TGCAGCGTCGATGGGACGGACGAGCAGTACTTC
>17|TRBV4-2|TRBJ2-1|.|.
CASSPGGGPYLWDEQFF
TGTGCCAGCTCCCCCGGGGGAGGCCCTTACCTTTGGGATGAGCAGTTCTTC
>14|TRBV4-1|TRBJ1-1|TRBD1|few
CASRGTGGVTEAFF
TGCGCCAGCAGAGGGACAGGGGGCGTCACTGAAGCTTTCTTT
>13|TRBV15|TRBJ1-2|.|.
CATSREGHYGYTF
TGTGCCACCAGCAGAGAGGGACACTATGGCTACACCTTC
>15|TRBV13|TRBJ1-2|TRBD1|.
CASSLPDRGVYGYTF
TGTGCCAGCAGCTTGCCCGACAGGGGGGTCTATGGCTACACCTTC
>15|TRBV25-1|TRBJ1-2|.|.
CASSDPGRARRGYTF
TGTGCCAGCAGTGACCCCGGAAGGGCCCGGCGGGGCTACACCTTC
>16|TRBV5-1|TRBJ2-5|.|once
CASSLEVSGAQETQYF
TGCGCCAGCAGCTTGGAGGTCTCAGGGGCCCAAGAGACCCAGTACTTC
>15|TRBV6-1|TRBJ2-1|.|.
CASSSSANWGNEQFF
TGTGCCAGCAGCTCTAGCGCCAATTGGGGCAATGAGCAGTTCTTC
>11|TRBV6-2/TRBV6-3|TRBJ2-1|.|.
CASTSVEEQFF
TGTGCCAGCACCTCGGTGGAGGAGCAGTTCTTC
>12|TRBV27|TRBJ2-1|.|.
CASSQTNHEQFF
TGTGCCAGCAGTCAAACGAACCATGAGCAGTTCTTC
>14|TRBV4-3|TRBJ1-2|.|.
CASSQALGAGGYTF
TGCGCCAGCAGCCAGGCTTTGGGGGCGGGTGGCTACACCTTC
>15|TRBV20-1|TRBJ2-7|TRBD2|.
CSAEPLGLASSEQYF
TGCAGTGCGGAGCCTCTTGGACTAGCAAGTAGCGAGCAGTACTTC
>12|TRBV12-3/TRBV12-4|TRBJ2-2|.|.
CASTLGFGELFF
TGTGCCAGCACCCTGGGGTTCGGGGAGCTGTTTTTT
>16|TRBV5-1|TRBJ2-7|TRBD1|.
CASYNLPGQGVGEQYF
TGCGCCAGCTACAACCTTCCGGGACAGGGGGTCGGCGAGCAGTACTTC
>16|TRBV4-1|TRBJ2-7|.|once
CASSQDGRPPSYEQYF
TGCGCCAGCAGCCAAGATGGCAGGCCACCCTCCTACGAGCAGTACTTC
>13|TRBV3-1|TRBJ1-2|TRBD1|.
CASSQVRGPGYTF
TGTGCCAGCAGCCAAGTCAGGGGGCCTGGCTACACCTTC
>15|TRBV12-3/TRBV12-4|TRBJ2-7|TRBD1|.
CASSSSDRGLDEQYF
TGTGCCAGCAGTTCGTCTGACAGGGGGCTCGACGAGCAGTACTTC
>8|TRBV20-1|TRBJ2-1|.|.
CSARSQFF
TGCAGTGCTAGATCGCAGTTCTTC
>14|TRBV7-2|TRBJ1-1|.|.
CASSGTMWGTEAFF
TGTGCCAGCAGCGGGACAATGTGGGGCACTGAAGCTTTCTTT
>15|TRBV11-2|TRBJ2-7|TRBD1|.
CASRSPGQKAYEQYF
TGTGCCAGCAGATCTCCGGGACAGAAAGCTTACGAGCAGTACTTC
>15|TRBV5-6|TRBJ2-3|TRBD1|.
CASSNRGRVPDTQYF
TGTGCCAGCAGCAACAGGGGCAGGGTCCCAGATACGCAGTATTTT
>13|TRBV7-9|TRBJ1-4|.|few
CASRRGEEEKLFF
TGTGCCAGCAGAAGGGGAGAAGAGGAAAAACTGTTTTTT
>15|TRBV12-3/TRBV12-4|TRBJ2-5|.|.
CASSWTKGPQETQYF
TGTGCCAGCAGTTGGACAAAGGGTCCCCAAGAGACCCAGTACTTC
>19|TRBV10-3|TRBJ2-6|.|.
CAISESISTRLTGANVLTF
TGTGCCATCAGTGAGTCGATCTCTACCCGTTTGACTGGGGCCAACGTCCTGACTTTC
>13|TRBV20-1|TRBJ2-7|TRBD2|many
CSASSGSSYEQYF
TGCAGTGCTAGTAGCGGGAGCTCCTACGAGCAGTACTTC
>17|TRBV5-6|TRBJ2-3|.|.
CASSLSETPHGTDTQYF
TGTGCCAGCAGCTTGAGTGAGACACCACATGGCACAGATACGCAGTATTTT
>15|TRBV12-3/TRBV12-4|TRBJ2-5|TRBD2|.
CASSGTSGGIYEQYF
TGTGCCAGCAGTGGGACTAGCGGGGGGATCTATGAGCAGTACTTC
>14|TRBV6-1|TRBJ2-2|.|.
CASGRTPTAGELFF
TGTGCCAGCGGGCGGACCCCTACGGCCGGGGAGCTGTTTTTT
>15|TRBV7-2|TRBJ2-7|TRBD2|.
CASSLLAGEGYEQYF
TGTGCCAGCAGCTTATTAGCGGGAGAGGGTTACGAGCAGTACTTC
>12|TRBV29-1|TRBJ1-5|.|few
CSDRQLTQPQHF
TGCAGCGACAGACAGTTAACTCAGCCCCAGCATTTT
>15|TRBV27|TRBJ2-7|TRBD2|.
CASSSRGGPDYEQYF
TGTGCCAGCAGTTCTCGGGGGGGCCCCGACTACGAGCAGTACTTC
>15|TRBV10-3|TRBJ2-1|.|.
CAIRGDTADNDEQFF
TGTGCCATCAGGGGGGACACGGCCGACAATGATGAGCAGTTCTTC
>14|TRBV5-1|TRBJ2-3|.|.
CASSFGLRPDTQYF
TGCGCCAGCAGCTTCGGACTTCGCCCAGATACGCAGTATTTT
>14|TRBV20-1|TRBJ2-3|TRBD2|few
CSSASGDYTDTQYF
TGCAGTTCGGCTAGCGGGGACTACACAGATACGCAGTATTTT
>12|TRBV30|TRBJ1-1|.|.
CAAPSGRTEAFF
TGTGCCGCACCCTCGGGGCGGACTGAAGCTTTCTTT
>13|TRBV6-5|TRBJ1-1|.|.
CASSYGLGTEAFF
TGTGCCAGCAGTTACGGCCTAGGCACTGAAGCTTTCTTT
>15|TRBV3-1|TRBJ2-3|TRBD2|.
CASQTRRGVTDTQYF
TGTGCCAGCCAGACGCGGCGGGGGGTCACAGATACGCAGTATTTT
>10|TRBV25-1|TRBJ2-3|.|.
CASSAGTVYF
TGTGCCAGCAGTGCGGGGACTGTGTATTTT